This T cell receptor beta chain was recovered during a study of blood T cell repertoires in COVID-19. Sequencing used immunoSEQ multiplex PCR; TCRdb keeps in-frame clones, though not all of them. The sample includes about 300,000 clones, just over 85% of them seen just once. The CDR3 sequence is 15 residues long. Trimming took off 0 bases at V and 9 bases at J, with 12 bases between the two ends. Per germline, CDR1 KGHSH and CDR2 LQKENI. This chain joins TRBV18 and TRBJ1-6; perhaps TRBD1 as D (5 bases). The source of this sequence is a woman under 30 who had recovered from COVID-19. Sample: PBMCs or T cells enriched from blood (not recorded which). The CDR3, as DNA: TGTGCCAGCTCACCACCGGGGCAGGGTGGTTCACCCCTCCACTTT. Its protein is CASSPPGQGGSPLHF.